The TCR beta chain under discussion was sequenced for a study of CXCR3-negative and CXCR3-positive naive CD8 T cells. Regarding this clonotype: Its matching antigen is unknown.

Overall study results and limits: Sequencing showed both naive subsets with comparably high diversity, and memory CD8+ cells much lower.

The CDR3 length is 13 residues. It was by 5' RACE with UMI labels that the TRB cDNA libraries were prepared. TCRdb reworked the 5' RACE reads into one entry per CDR3 protein, no DNA. The sample table sets out 100,000 to 150,000 distinct CDR3 sequences. The TCR originated in a human donor in good health. Some clones in this sample may be carry-over from other donors' samples. The source material was naive CXCR3- CD8+ T cells from blood. The sample's subset: CD45RO-CCR7+CD27+CD95- naive CD8+ T cells lacking CXCR3 (TNR3-). The rearrangement joins TRBV12-3 or TRBV12-4 to TRBJ1-5. CDR3 sequence reads: CASSPDRNQPQHF.